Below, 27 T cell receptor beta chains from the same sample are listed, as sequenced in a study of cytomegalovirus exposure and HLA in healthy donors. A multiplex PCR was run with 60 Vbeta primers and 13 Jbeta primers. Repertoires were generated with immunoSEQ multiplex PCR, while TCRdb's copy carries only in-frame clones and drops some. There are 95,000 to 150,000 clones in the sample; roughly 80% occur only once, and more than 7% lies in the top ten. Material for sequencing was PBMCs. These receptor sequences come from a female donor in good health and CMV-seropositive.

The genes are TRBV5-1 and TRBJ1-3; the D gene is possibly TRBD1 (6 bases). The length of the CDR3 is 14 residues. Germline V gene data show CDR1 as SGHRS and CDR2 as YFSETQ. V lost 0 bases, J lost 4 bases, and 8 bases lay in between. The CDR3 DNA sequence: TGCGCCAGCAGCTTGGGAACAGGGGGAAACACCATATATTTT. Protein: CASSLGTGGNTIYF.

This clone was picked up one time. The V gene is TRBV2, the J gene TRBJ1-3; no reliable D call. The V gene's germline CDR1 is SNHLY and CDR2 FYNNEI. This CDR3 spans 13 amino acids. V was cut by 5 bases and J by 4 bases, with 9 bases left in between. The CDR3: CASSIMSGNTIYF. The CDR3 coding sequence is TGTGCCAGCAGTATCATGTCCGGAAACACCATATATTTT.

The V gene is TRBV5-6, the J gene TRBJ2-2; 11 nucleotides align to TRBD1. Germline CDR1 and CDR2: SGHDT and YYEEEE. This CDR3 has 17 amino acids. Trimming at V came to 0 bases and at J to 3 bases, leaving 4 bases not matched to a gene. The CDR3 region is CASSLEGQGEDTGELFF. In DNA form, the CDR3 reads TGTGCCAGCAGCTTGGAGGGACAGGGGGAGGACACCGGGGAGCTGTTTTTT.

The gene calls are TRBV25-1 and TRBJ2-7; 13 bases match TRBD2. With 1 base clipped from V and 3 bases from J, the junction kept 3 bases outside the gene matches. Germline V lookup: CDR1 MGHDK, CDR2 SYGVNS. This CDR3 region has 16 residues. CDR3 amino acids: CASSESGTSGIYEQYF. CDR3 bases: TGTGCCAGCAGTGAATCCGGGACTAGCGGGATCTACGAGCAGTACTTC.

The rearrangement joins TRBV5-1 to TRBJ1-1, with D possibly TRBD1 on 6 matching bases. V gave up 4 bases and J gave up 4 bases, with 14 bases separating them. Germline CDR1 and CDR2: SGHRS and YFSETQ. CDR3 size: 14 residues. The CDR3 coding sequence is TGCGCCAGCAGCCCCAGGACAGCGAGCACTGAAGCTTTCTTT. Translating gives CASSPRTASTEAFF. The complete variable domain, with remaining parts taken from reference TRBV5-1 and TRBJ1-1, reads KAGVTQTPRYLIKTRGQQVTLSCSPISGHRSVSWYQQTPGQGLQFLFEYFSETQRNKGNFPGRFSGRQFSNSRSEMNVSTLELGDSALYLCASSPRTASTEAFFGQGTRLTVV.

CDR3 coding DNA: TGTGCCAGTAGTATTACGGTGTATCAGCCCCAGCATTTT. Its protein is CASSITVYQPQHF. The gene calls are TRBV19 and TRBJ1-5, with D uncertain. The CDR3 sequence is 13 residues long. CDR1 and CDR2 (germline): LNHDA, SQIVND (reference sequence). Trimming stripped 3 bases from V and 5 bases from J, with 8 bases between. The full variable domain, in which reference TRBV19 and TRBJ1-5 provide the parts outside the CDR3, is DGGITQSPKYLFRKEGQNVTLSCEQNLNHDAMYWYRQDPGQGLRLIYYSQIVNDFQKGDIAEGYSVSREKKESFPLTVTSAQKNPTAFYLCASSITVYQPQHFGDGTRLSIL.

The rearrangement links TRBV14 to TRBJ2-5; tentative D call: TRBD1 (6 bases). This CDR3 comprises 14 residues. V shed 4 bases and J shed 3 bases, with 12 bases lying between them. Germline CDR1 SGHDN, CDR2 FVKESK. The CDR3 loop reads CASSPTGFEETQYF. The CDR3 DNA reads TGTGCCAGCAGCCCAACAGGGTTTGAAGAGACCCAGTACTTC.

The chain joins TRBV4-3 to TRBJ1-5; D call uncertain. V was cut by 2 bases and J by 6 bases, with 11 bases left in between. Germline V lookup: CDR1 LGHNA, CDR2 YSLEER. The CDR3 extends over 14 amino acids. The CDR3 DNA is TGCGCCAGCAGCCAAACTGCCTCGGGTCAGCCCCAGCATTTT. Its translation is CASSQTASGQPQHF.

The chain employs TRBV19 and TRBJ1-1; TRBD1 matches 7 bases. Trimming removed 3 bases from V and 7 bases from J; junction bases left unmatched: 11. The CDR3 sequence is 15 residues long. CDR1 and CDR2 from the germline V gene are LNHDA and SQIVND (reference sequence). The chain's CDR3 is CASSMGQGEWSEAFF. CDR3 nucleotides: TGTGCCAGTAGTATGGGTCAGGGGGAATGGAGTGAAGCTTTCTTT. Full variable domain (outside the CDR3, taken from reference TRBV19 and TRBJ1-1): DGGITQSPKYLFRKEGQNVTLSCEQNLNHDAMYWYRQDPGQGLRLIYYSQIVNDFQKGDIAEGYSVSREKKESFPLTVTSAQKNPTAFYLCASSMGQGEWSEAFFGQGTRLTVV.

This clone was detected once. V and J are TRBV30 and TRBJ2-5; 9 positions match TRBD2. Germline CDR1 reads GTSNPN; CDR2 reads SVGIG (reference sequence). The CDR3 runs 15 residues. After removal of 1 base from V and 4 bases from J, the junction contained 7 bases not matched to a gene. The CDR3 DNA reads TGTGCCTGGAGTGCAGGACTAGCGACGCCAGAGACCCAGTACTTC. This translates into CAWSAGLATPETQYF.

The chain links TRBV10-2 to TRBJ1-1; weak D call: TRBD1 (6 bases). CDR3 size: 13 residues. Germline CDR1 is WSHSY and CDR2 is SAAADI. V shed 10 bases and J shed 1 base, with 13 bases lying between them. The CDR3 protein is CATSLTGNTEAFF. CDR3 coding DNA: TGCGCCACCAGCCTGACAGGGAACACTGAAGCTTTCTTT.

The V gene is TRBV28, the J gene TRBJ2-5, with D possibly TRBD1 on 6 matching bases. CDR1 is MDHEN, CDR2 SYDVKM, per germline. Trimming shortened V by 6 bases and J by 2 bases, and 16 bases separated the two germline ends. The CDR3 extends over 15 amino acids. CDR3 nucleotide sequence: TGTGCCAGCAGCCTAGGGAACAGGGCACAAGAGACCCAGTACTTC. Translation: CASSLGNRAQETQYF. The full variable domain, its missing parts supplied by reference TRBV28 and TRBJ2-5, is DVKVTQSSRYLVKRTGEKVFLECVQDMDHENMFWYRQDPGLGLRLIYFSYDVKMKEKGDIPEGYSVSREKKERFSLILESASTNQTSMYLCASSLGNRAQETQYFGPGTRLLVL.

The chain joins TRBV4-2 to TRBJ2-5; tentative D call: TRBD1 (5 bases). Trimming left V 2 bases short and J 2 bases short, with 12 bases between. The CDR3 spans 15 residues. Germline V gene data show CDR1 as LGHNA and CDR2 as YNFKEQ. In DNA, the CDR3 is TGTGCCAGCAGCCAACCTCTCGACAGTCAAGAGACCCAGTACTTC. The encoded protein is CASSQPLDSQETQYF.

The CDR3 spells CASSSGGSYEQYF. As DNA, the CDR3 is TGTGCCAGCAGCTCGGGGGGTTCCTACGAGCAGTACTTC. This chain joins TRBV7-9 and TRBJ2-7; 7 bases are a match to TRBD2. V gave up 4 bases and J gave up 1 base; unmatched junction bases: 1. In germline, CDR1 is SEHNR, CDR2 FQNEAQ (reference sequence). CDR3 length: 13 residues.

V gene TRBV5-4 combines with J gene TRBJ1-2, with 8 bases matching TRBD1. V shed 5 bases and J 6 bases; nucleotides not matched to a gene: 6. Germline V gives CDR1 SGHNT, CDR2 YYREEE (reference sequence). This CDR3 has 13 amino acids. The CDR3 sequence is CASRWTGTDGYTF. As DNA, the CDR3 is TGTGCCAGCAGATGGACAGGGACTGATGGCTACACCTTC.

The CDR3 region is CASSVAGGRSEAFF. The CDR3 nucleotides are TGTGCCAGCAGCGTAGCTGGCGGCCGTTCTGAAGCTTTCTTT. The chain couples TRBV9 to TRBJ1-1; D gene unclear. The V end lost 0 bases, the J end lost 6 bases, and 12 bases lay between the germline ends. CDR3 length: 14 residues. Germline V gene sequence: CDR1 SGDLS, CDR2 YYNGEE.

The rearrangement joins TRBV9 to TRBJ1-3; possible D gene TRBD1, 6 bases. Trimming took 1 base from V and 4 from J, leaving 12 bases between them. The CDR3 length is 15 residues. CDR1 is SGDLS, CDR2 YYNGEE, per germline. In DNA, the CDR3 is TGTGCCAGCAGCGTACGGGGGGCGTCAGGAAACACCATATATTTT. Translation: CASSVRGASGNTIYF.

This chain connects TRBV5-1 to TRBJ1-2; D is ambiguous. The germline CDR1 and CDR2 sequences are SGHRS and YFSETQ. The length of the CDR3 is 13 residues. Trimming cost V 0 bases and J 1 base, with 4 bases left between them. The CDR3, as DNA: TGCGCCAGCAGCTTGGGAGATAACTATGGCTACACCTTC. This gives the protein CASSLGDNYGYTF. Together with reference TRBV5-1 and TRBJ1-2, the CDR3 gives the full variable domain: KAGVTQTPRYLIKTRGQQVTLSCSPISGHRSVSWYQQTPGQGLQFLFEYFSETQRNKGNFPGRFSGRQFSNSRSEMNVSTLELGDSALYLCASSLGDNYGYTFGSGTRLTVV.

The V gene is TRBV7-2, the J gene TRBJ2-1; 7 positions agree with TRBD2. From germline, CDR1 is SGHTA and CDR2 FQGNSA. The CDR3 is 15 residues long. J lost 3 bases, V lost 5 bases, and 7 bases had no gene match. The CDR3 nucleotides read TGTGCCAGCAGCAACGATAGGACTAGCTACAATGAGCAGTTCTTC. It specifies CASSNDRTSYNEQFF.

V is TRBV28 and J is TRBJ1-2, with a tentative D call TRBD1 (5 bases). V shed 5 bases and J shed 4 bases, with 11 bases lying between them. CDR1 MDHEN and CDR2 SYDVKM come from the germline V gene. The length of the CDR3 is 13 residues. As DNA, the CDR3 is TGTGCCAGCAGTCAAACAGGCCTCTATGGCTACACCTTC. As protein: CASSQTGLYGYTF.

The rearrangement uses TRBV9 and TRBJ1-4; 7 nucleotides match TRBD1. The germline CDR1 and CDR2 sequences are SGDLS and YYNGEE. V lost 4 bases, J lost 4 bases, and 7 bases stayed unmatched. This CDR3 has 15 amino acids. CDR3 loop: CASSIRQGNNEKLFF. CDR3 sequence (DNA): TGTGCCAGCAGCATTAGACAGGGCAATAATGAAAAACTGTTTTTT.

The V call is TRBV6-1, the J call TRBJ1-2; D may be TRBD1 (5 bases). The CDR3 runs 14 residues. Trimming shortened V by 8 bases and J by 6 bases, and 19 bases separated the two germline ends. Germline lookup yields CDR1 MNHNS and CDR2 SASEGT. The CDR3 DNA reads TGTGCCAGCCGAGATATATGGGGAGGGGATGGCTACACCTTC. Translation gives CASRDIWGGDGYTF.

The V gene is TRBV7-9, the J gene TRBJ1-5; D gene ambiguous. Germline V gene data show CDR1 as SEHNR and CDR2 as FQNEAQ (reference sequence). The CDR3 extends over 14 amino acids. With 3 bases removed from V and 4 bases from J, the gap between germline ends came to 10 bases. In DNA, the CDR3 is TGTGCCAGCAGCTTTGGCGCGGGTAATCAGCCCCAGCATTTT. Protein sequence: CASSFGAGNQPQHF. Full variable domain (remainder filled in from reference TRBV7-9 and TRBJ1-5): DTGVSQNPRHKITKRGQNVTFRCDPISEHNRLYWYRQTLGQGPEFLTYFQNEAQLEKSRLLSDRFSAERPKGSFSTLEIQRTEQGDSAMYLCASSFGAGNQPQHFGDGTRLSIL.

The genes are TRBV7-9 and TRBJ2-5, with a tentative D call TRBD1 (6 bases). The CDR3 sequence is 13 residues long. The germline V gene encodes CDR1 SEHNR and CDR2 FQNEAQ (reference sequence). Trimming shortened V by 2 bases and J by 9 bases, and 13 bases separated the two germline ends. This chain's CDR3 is CASSLQGPGSQYF. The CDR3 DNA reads TGTGCCAGCAGCTTACAGGGGCCCGGATCCCAGTACTTC.

CDR3 residues: CASSGGVGTKATDTQYF. The CDR3 DNA follows: TGTGCCAGCAGCGGGGGGGTTGGGACAAAGGCGACAGATACGCAGTATTTT. The chain has TRBV5-4 and TRBJ2-3; a possible D gene is TRBD2 (7 bases). The V and J ends lost 4 bases and 3 bases respectively, with 21 bases between them. The V gene's germline CDR1 is SGHNT and CDR2 YYREEE (reference sequence). CDR3 length: 17 residues.

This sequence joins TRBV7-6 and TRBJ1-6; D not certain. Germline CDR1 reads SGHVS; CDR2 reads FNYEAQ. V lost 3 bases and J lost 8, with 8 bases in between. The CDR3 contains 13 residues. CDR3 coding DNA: TGTGCCAGCAGCTTTAGCGCAGATTCACCCCTCCACTTT. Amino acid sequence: CASSFSADSPLHF.

The CDR3 bases are TGCGCCAGCAGCTTCATCCGACGGACAGTGTCCGCCACAGATACGCAGTATTTT. Its protein product is CASSFIRRTVSATDTQYF. J is TRBJ2-3 and V is TRBV5-1, with D possibly matching TRBD1 (6 bases). This CDR3 spans 18 amino acids. Germline-derived CDR1 and CDR2 are SGHRS and YFSETQ. V was shortened by 2 bases and J by 2 bases, with 21 bases between the two germline ends.